These T cell receptor beta chains were read from a single sample in a study of blood T cell repertoires in COVID-19. Here immunoSEQ multiplex PCR was the method, and the copy in TCRdb shows in-frame clones only, minus some. This sample carries 250,000 to 300,000 clones, 75% to 90% of them seen once, and the ten largest clones take 9.5% to 11%. The sequenced material came from peripheral blood. The receptor set was obtained from a woman between 70 and 85 years old with acute or convalescent COVID-19. CDR3s include the opening cysteine and the closing phenylalanine or tryptophan.

TRBJ2-2	TRBV5-1	16	CASSVPSRQGDGELFF
TRBJ2-3	TRBV5-1	12	CASSPYTDTQYF
TRBJ2-2	TRBV10-1	15	CASTGGDANTGELFF
TRBJ1-1	TRBV6-5	15	CASSRPSGMNTEAFF
TRBJ1-1	TRBV18	15	CASSPGSDRGDEAFF
TRBJ1-6	TRBV7-2	18	CASSLQSLMTAPNSPLHF
TRBJ1-6	TRBV3-1/TRBV3-2	14	CASSQSVSRSPLHF
TRBJ1-1	TRBV19	16	CASRPGQGIAGTEAFF
TRBJ1-4	TRBV3-1/TRBV3-2	14	CASSQFTGAEKLFF
TRBJ1-4	TRBV3-1/TRBV3-2	16	CASSPQGSRGGEKLFF
TRBJ2-5	TRBV2	13	CASEAGDQETQYF
TRBJ2-5	TRBV5-4	15	CASSPGQGDQETQYF
TRBJ1-1	TRBV11-3	14	CASSQGSLNSEAFF
TRBJ2-1	TRBV5-1	16	CASSRLVGARDNEQFF
TRBJ2-7	TRBV14	15	CASSREVGAPYEQYF
TRBJ1-1	TRBV9	15	CASREPGLRNTEAFF
TRBJ1-5	TRBV7-2	14	CASGSGAWGQPQHF
TRBJ2-2	TRBV7-9	15	CASSPRLAGAGELFF
TRBJ2-1	TRBV7-9	16	CASSLRRVADYHEQFF
TRBJ2-2	TRBV2	13	CASSVIVPGELFF
TRBJ2-7	TRBV20-1	13	CSASPLSGGEQYF
TRBJ2-3	TRBV7-3	15	CASSLNSRGTDTQYF
TRBJ1-1	TRBV5-1	13	CASSFQDRFEAFF
TRBJ1-2	TRBV6-5	14	CASSTGGINYGYTF
TRBJ1-3	TRBV18	16	CASSGTASRSGNTIYF
TRBJ2-7	TRBV3-1/TRBV3-2	15	CASSQGGGGPYEQYF
TRBJ1-5	TRBV28	16	CASSPGGIVRYQPQHF
TRBJ1-2	TRBV5-1	15	CASSFGTVANYGYTF
TRBJ1-1	TRBV9	12	CASSPRTGEAFF
TRBJ1-5	TRBV12-5	11	CASGSDQPQHF
TRBJ1-1	TRBV2	14	CASNVRRSGTEAFF
TRBJ2-2	TRBV3-1/TRBV3-2	14	CASSQRDGVRELFF
TRBJ1-1	TRBV3-1/TRBV3-2	12	CASSRTEGAAFF
TRBJ2-1	TRBV6-5	16	CASSYSGTGGLNEQFF
TRBJ2-7	TRBV6-5	12	CAARQLTYEQYF
TRBJ1-5	TRBV5-1	14	CASSLDTGGQPQHF
TRBJ2-1	TRBV6-2/TRBV6-3	14	CASSKGQPNNEQFF
TRBJ1-3	TRBV2	14	CASGTGASGNTIYF
TRBJ1-5	TRBV5-1	13	CASSLAGDQPQHF
TRBJ1-3	TRBV18	14	CASSPLVSGDTIYF
TRBJ2-3	TRBV15	15	CAAGGLAGATDTQYF
TRBJ2-3	TRBV5-1	13	CASTRGGSDTQYF
TRBJ1-1	TRBV7-8	15	CASSLAWLGGTEAFF
TRBJ1-2	TRBV3-1/TRBV3-2	14	CASSTHRGSYGYTF
TRBJ2-5	TRBV25-1	16	CASSEGLGGFGETQYF
TRBJ2-5	TRBV5-8	14	CASSLRLAGGTQYF
TRBJ2-3	TRBV5-6	15	CASSLGGGGTDTQYF
TRBJ2-2	TRBV16	15	CASSQPGQGTGELFF
TRBJ1-1	TRBV3-1/TRBV3-2	13	CASSQAQARRAFF
TRBJ2-7	TRBV6-5	15	CASSSPGLSTYEQYF
TRBJ2-6	TRBV4-1	16	CASSQEVANGANVLTF
TRBJ1-1	TRBV5-1	14	CASSLVMAGTEAFF
TRBJ2-3	TRBV5-6	16	CASSPVGRPAPDTQYF